A selection of T cell receptor beta chains follows, all from one sample in a study of blood T cell repertoires in COVID-19. Produced via immunoSEQ multiplex PCR; TCRdb's table is partial and in-frame only. The sample yields about 100,000 clones, more than 70% seen once. The sample comprised peripheral blood. The receptor source for this set is a man aged 45-65 years with active or convalescent COVID-19. Both conserved end residues are part of each CDR3. A D gene is named only where the DNA matches it firmly. Rows give clone size only sometimes, using once, few, many, or a class for an expanded clone.

v_call	j_call	d_call	clone_size	cdr3_nt	cdr3_aa
TRBV7-8	TRBJ1-6	TRBD1	-	TGTGCCAGCAGCCAAGGGACAGGTCTTTCACCCCTCCACTTT	CASSQGTGLSPLHF
TRBV24-1	TRBJ2-5	TRBD1	-	TGTGCCACCAGTGATCCCTCGACAGGGGGTGGGCAGACCCAGTACTTC	CATSDPSTGGGQTQYF
TRBV6-4	TRBJ2-6	TRBD2	-	TGTGCCAGCAGTGAGGACGGGGGGAACGGGGCCAACGTCCTGACTTTC	CASSEDGGNGANVLTF
TRBV27	TRBJ2-7	-	-	TGTGCCAGCAGTTTAAGCAGGGCCCACCTTTACGAGCAGTACTTC	CASSLSRAHLYEQYF
TRBV28	TRBJ2-7	TRBD1	-	TGTGCCAGCAGTTTAGGACAGGGTGGATTCAACCACGAGCAGTACTTC	CASSLGQGGFNHEQYF
TRBV5-5	TRBJ2-1	-	-	TGTGCCAGCAGCTTGACACCCAAGTACAATGAGCAGTTCTTC	CASSLTPKYNEQFF
TRBV19	TRBJ1-4	-	-	TGTGCCAGTACCTCGGACAGCCTAAATGAAAAACTGTTTTTT	CASTSDSLNEKLFF
TRBV7-9	TRBJ2-5	-	-	TGTGCCAGCAGCTTATACGGGGGACAAGAGACCCAGTACTTC	CASSLYGGQETQYF
TRBV28	TRBJ1-1	-	-	TGTGCCACTTGGGGGGGGCTGACTGAAGCTTTCTTT	CATWGGLTEAFF
TRBV18	TRBJ2-5	TRBD1	-	TGTGCCAGCTCGCCTTCTACAGGGGCACAAGAGACCCAGTACTTC	CASSPSTGAQETQYF
TRBV5-1	TRBJ2-5	TRBD2	-	TGCGCCAGCAGCCTAACCGGGACTAGCGGACAAGAGACCCAGTACTTC	CASSLTGTSGQETQYF
TRBV7-6	TRBJ2-5	-	-	TGTGCCAGCAGCTTAGCGCACATTAGCGAGGAGACCCAGTACTTC	CASSLAHISEETQYF
TRBV7-2	TRBJ2-7	TRBD2	few	TGTGCCAGCAGCTTAAGTGCGAGCGGGAGGTACTCCTACGAGCAGTACTTC	CASSLSASGRYSYEQYF
TRBV3-1/TRBV3-2	TRBJ2-2	TRBD1	few	TGTGCCAGCAGCCTGGGACAGGGAGACACCGGGGAGCTGTTTTTT	CASSLGQGDTGELFF
TRBV5-4	TRBJ2-5	TRBD1	-	TGTGCCAGCAGCTTGGTCACAGGGGGACAAGAGACCCAGTACTTC	CASSLVTGGQETQYF
TRBV27	TRBJ2-7	-	-	TGTGCCAGCAGTTTAACCCCCGGGACTTACTCCTACGAGCAGTACTTC	CASSLTPGTYSYEQYF
TRBV19	TRBJ1-5	-	once	TGTGCCAGTAGTCCCAAGGGGGTTTCGGTTCAGCCCCAGCATTTT	CASSPKGVSVQPQHF
TRBV7-6	TRBJ2-5	-	-	TGTGCCAGCAGCTTAGAAGTCCGTCGGGCAGGGGCTAAGGGGGAGACCCAGTACTTC	CASSLEVRRAGAKGETQYF
TRBV19	TRBJ2-7	TRBD1	-	TGTGCCAGTAGTGACAACAGGGGGCCCTACGAGCAGTACTTC	CASSDNRGPYEQYF
TRBV14	TRBJ2-5	TRBD1	-	TGTGCCAGCAGCCATCCGGGACAGTCTAGGGAGACCCAGTACTTC	CASSHPGQSRETQYF
TRBV5-6	TRBJ2-7	TRBD1	-	TGTGCCAGCAGCTTGGAGACAGGGCGCAGCGAGCAGTACTTC	CASSLETGRSEQYF
TRBV6-5	TRBJ1-2	-	-	TGTGCCAGCAGTTACTCACCGACAGGTCGCACCTATGGCTACACCTTC	CASSYSPTGRTYGYTF
TRBV28	TRBJ1-5	-	-	TGTGCCAGCAGCCGGGGAGGGAACAATCAGCCCCAGCATTTT	CASSRGGNNQPQHF
TRBV9	TRBJ1-1	-	once	TGTGCCAGCAGTGGACAGTTGAACACTGAAGCTTTCTTT	CASSGQLNTEAFF
TRBV19	TRBJ2-3	TRBD1	-	TGTGCCAGTAGTGCAGGGGGCTTCACAGATACGCAGTATTTT	CASSAGGFTDTQYF
TRBV11-2	TRBJ2-1	TRBD2	-	TGTGCCAGCAGCCTAGGGACTAGCGGGAGAACCAGTCATGAGCAGTTCTTC	CASSLGTSGRTSHEQFF
TRBV10-3	TRBJ2-7	TRBD1	-	TGTGCCATCGGGGAGCCGGGACAGCATATCTACGAGCAGTACTTC	CAIGEPGQHIYEQYF
TRBV5-8	TRBJ1-1	-	-	TGTGCCAGCAGCCCCGATGCACTAAAAGCTTTCTTT	CASSPDALKAFF
TRBV4-1	TRBJ2-1	TRBD2	-	TGCGCCAGCAGCCAAGGCCCTCAGGGTAGCGGGAGGAAGAATGAGCAGTTCTTC	CASSQGPQGSGRKNEQFF
TRBV24-1	TRBJ2-5	TRBD1	-	TGTGCCACCAGTGATGGAACAGGGGCCTTAGGGGAGACCCAGTACTTC	CATSDGTGALGETQYF
TRBV3-1/TRBV3-2	TRBJ2-5	-	-	TGTGCCAGCAGCCTCGGGAACCAAGAGACCCAGTACTTC	CASSLGNQETQYF
TRBV19	TRBJ2-7	-	-	TGTGCCAGTAGTATCGAGGTGAGGTTGGAGCAGTACTTC	CASSIEVRLEQYF
TRBV28	TRBJ1-1	-	-	TGTGCCAGCAGTTTGAACAGGGTGGCTGAAGCTTTCTTT	CASSLNRVAEAFF
TRBV4-3	TRBJ1-2	-	-	TGCGCCAGCAGCCGCGGGATGAACAGCAGGAACTATGGCTACACCTTC	CASSRGMNSRNYGYTF
TRBV11-2	TRBJ2-7	-	-	TGTGCCAGCAGCTTTTTAGGGGTGCGGCAGGAGCAGTACTTC	CASSFLGVRQEQYF
TRBV29-1	TRBJ2-1	-	-	TGCAGCGTTACTAGCTACAATGAGCAGTTCTTC	CSVTSYNEQFF
TRBV6-5	TRBJ1-1	-	-	TGTGCCAGCAGAAATGGGGGGGCTTACACTGAAGCTTTCTTT	CASRNGGAYTEAFF
TRBV7-9	TRBJ2-7	TRBD2	-	TGTGCCAGCAGCTTCGGCGGGAGGGGAGTGGAGCAGTACTTC	CASSFGGRGVEQYF
TRBV27	TRBJ2-7	-	-	TGTGCCAGCAGAAGGGGGTCGGGATCCTACGAGCAGTACTTC	CASRRGSGSYEQYF
TRBV19	TRBJ2-3	-	-	TGTGCCAGTAGTTTAAGCGGAGATGGTAGCACAGATACGCAGTATTTT	CASSLSGDGSTDTQYF
TRBV5-1	TRBJ1-6	TRBD1	-	TGCGCCAGCAGTTCTCAGACAGGGGAGGATTCACCCCTCCACTTT	CASSSQTGEDSPLHF
TRBV7-9	TRBJ2-7	-	-	TGTGCCAGCAGCCCCCTCTCCTACGAGCAGTACTTC	CASSPLSYEQYF
TRBV4-1	TRBJ2-7	TRBD2	-	TGCGCCAGCAGCCAAGATGGGTGGGAGGGCTACGAGCAGTACTTC	CASSQDGWEGYEQYF
TRBV6-1	TRBJ2-7	TRBD2	once	TGTGCCAGCAGTGAAGCTGGGACGGGGGGCTACGAGCAGTACTTC	CASSEAGTGGYEQYF
TRBV3-1/TRBV3-2	TRBJ2-2	TRBD1	-	TGTGCCAGCAGCCCGAGGACAGGGGGAAGCGGGGAGCTGTTTTTT	CASSPRTGGSGELFF
TRBV18	TRBJ1-3	-	-	TGTGCCAGCTCACCAAGGGAGGATTACTCTGGAAACACCATATATTTT	CASSPREDYSGNTIYF
TRBV6-5	TRBJ2-7	-	-	TGTGCCAGCAGTTACACGAGCGGTACCTACGAGCAGTACTTC	CASSYTSGTYEQYF
TRBV25-1	TRBJ2-1	TRBD2	-	TGTGCCAGCAGTGACCTCTTCGGGACTAGTCAGTTCTTC	CASSDLFGTSQFF
TRBV4-1	TRBJ1-2	-	-	TGCGCCAGCAGCCCCGAGGGGGGGAGAGGCTATGGCTACACCTTC	CASSPEGGRGYGYTF
TRBV5-6	TRBJ1-1	-	-	TGTGCCAGCAGCTTGTTCGACAGAATGAACACTGAAGCTTTCTTT	CASSLFDRMNTEAFF
TRBV28	TRBJ2-3	TRBD2	few	TGTGCCAGCAGTCAACTCGGGAGGCTCAGCACAGATACGCAGTATTTT	CASSQLGRLSTDTQYF
TRBV19	TRBJ1-2	-	-	TGTGCCAGTAGCCCGGGACAAGCTCCCTATGGCTACACCTTC	CASSPGQAPYGYTF
TRBV2	TRBJ1-3	-	-	TGTGCCAGCAAGAGGGCAGATGAGAGCTCTGGAAACACCATATATTTT	CASKRADESSGNTIYF
TRBV19	TRBJ2-2	TRBD2	-	TGTGCCAGTAGTTCAAGGACTAGCGGCAACACCGGGGAGCTGTTTTTT	CASSSRTSGNTGELFF
TRBV5-1	TRBJ2-7	-	-	TGCGCCAGCAGGTCGACAGGCTACGAGCAGTACTTC	CASRSTGYEQYF
TRBV6-5	TRBJ2-7	TRBD2	few	TGTGCCAGCAGCAGCGGGACGACTATCTCCTACGAGCAGTACTTC	CASSSGTTISYEQYF
TRBV3-1/TRBV3-2	TRBJ1-2	TRBD1	-	TGTGCCAGCAGCTTCCGGACAGGGGGCGGCTACACCTTC	CASSFRTGGGYTF